The 9 T cell receptor beta chains presented below share a single source sample, sequenced in a study of blood T cell repertoires in COVID-19. The assay was immunoSEQ multiplex PCR, and TCRdb's table has in-frame clones only and misses some. The sample lists around 39,000 clones, around 90% occurring once. Input material: peripheral blood. These receptor sequences come from a human donor in a cohort sampled during active COVID-19.

This clone was seen a single time. The CDR3, as DNA: TGTGCCAGCAGCTCCCATACCGGGACAGAGAATGAAAAACTGTTTTTT. This codes for CASSSHTGTENEKLFF. The chain links TRBV11-1 to TRBJ1-4, with 7 nucleotides matching TRBD1. Per the germline V gene, CDR1 is SGHAT and CDR2 is FQDESV (reference sequence). V was pared by 4 bases and J by 5 bases, with 10 bases of the junction left unmatched. CDR3 length equals 16 residues.

The V gene is TRBV7-6, the J gene TRBJ2-5, with D unresolved. From germline, CDR1 is SGHVS and CDR2 FNYEAQ. Trimming left V 2 bases short and J 1 base short, with 14 bases between. The CDR3 totals 16 residues. The CDR3 reads CASSLMSPAAQETQYF. CDR3 sequence (DNA): TGTGCCAGCAGCTTAATGAGCCCCGCGGCCCAAGAGACCCAGTACTTC.

This clone came up a few times. The V gene is TRBV12-1, the J gene TRBJ1-1. TRBV12-1 is a known pseudogene. This CDR3 has 12 residues. The CDR3 DNA is TGTGCCAGCAGCTTTAGGGAGAAGGTAGCTTTCTTT. Translated: CASSFREKVAFF.

This clone has only one observation. The DNA of the CDR3 is TGTGCCAGCAGCAAAGGTCTAGCGGGAACTCTCTGCTCCTACAATGAGCAGTTCTTC. Amino acid sequence: CASSKGLAGTLCSYNEQFF. The V gene is TRBV21-1, the J gene TRBJ2-1; the table's D call, TRBD2, was not checked against the DNA. TRBV21-1 is designated a pseudogene. This CDR3 comprises 19 residues.

The chain recombines TRBV4-1 with TRBJ2-1; D perhaps matches TRBD1 (5 bases). The germline gives CDR1 MGHRA, CDR2 YSYEKL. This CDR3 contains 15 residues. Trimming left V 1 base short and J 7 bases short, with 14 bases between. In nucleotides, the CDR3 is TGCGCCAGCAGCCAAGGGGGCCCTCCGGCTAATGAGCAGTTCTTC. It encodes CASSQGGPPANEQFF.

The chain employs TRBV20-1 and TRBJ2-2; D is ambiguous. Germline V gives CDR1 DFQATT, CDR2 SNEGSKA (reference sequence). The V and J ends lost 3 bases and 3 bases respectively, with 5 bases between them. The CDR3 sequence is 12 residues long. The DNA for the CDR3 is TGCAGTGCTAGTAGAGACACCGGGGAGCTGTTTTTT. Translated: CSASRDTGELFF.

V usage is TRBV7-2 and J usage is TRBJ2-7, with 8 positions matching TRBD2. Per germline, CDR1 SGHTA and CDR2 FQGNSA. This CDR3 contains 14 residues. V trimming: 2 bases; J trimming: 2 bases; junction bases outside the gene matches: 2. As DNA, the CDR3 is TGTGCCAGCAGCTTAAACGGGGGGGCCTACGAGCAGTACTTC. The encoded protein is CASSLNGGAYEQYF.

The rearrangement joins TRBV6-5 to TRBJ1-1; TRBD1 is a possible D gene (5 bases). The CDR3 spans 15 residues. Trimming removed 7 bases from V and 4 bases from J, with 19 bases in between. Germline V CDR1 and CDR2: MNHEY, SVGAGI. The CDR3 protein is CASNLLGADPTEAFF. As DNA, the CDR3 is TGTGCCAGCAATCTCCTAGGGGCCGACCCCACTGAAGCTTTCTTT.

V gene TRBV4-2 combines with J gene TRBJ1-4; a possible D gene is TRBD1 (5 bases). V lost 0 bases and J lost 6, with 11 bases in between. The CDR3 runs 15 residues. The germline gives CDR1 LGHNA, CDR2 YNFKEQ. The CDR3 is CASSQDAGNYEKLFF. CDR3 in DNA: TGTGCCAGCAGCCAAGATGCAGGGAATTATGAAAAACTGTTTTTT.